This T cell receptor beta chain came from a study of T cell responses to AZD1222 COVID-19 vaccine. Study-level points and caveats: AZD1222 recipients seropositive at baseline numbered only six or seven. White British donors predominated, females outnumbered males, and clonal diversity was possibly underestimated. Nearly half of the spike-specific TCRs reportedly recognize variant regions that carry no mutations.

Comments on this clone: The antigen is undetermined.

The CDR3 has 17 residues. The germline gives CDR1 LGHNA, CDR2 YNFKEQ. Trimming pared 2 bases from V and 0 bases from J, leaving 13 bases between. The data were produced by immunoSEQ multiplex PCR, yet TCRdb's version contains in-frame clones alone and is incomplete. The table lists under 150,000 clones, roughly nine tenths of them singletons. This specimen was peripheral blood, taken 28 days after the second AZD1222 dose. This receptor was identified in an adult who received the AZD1222 COVID-19 vaccine. The chain joins TRBV4-2 to TRBJ2-2; no reliable D call. Written as DNA, the CDR3 is TGTGCCAGCAGCCAAAGATACACAGCGACGAACACCGGGGAGCTGTTTTTT. Translation: CASSQRYTATNTGELFF.